The T cell receptor (beta chain) under discussion was sequenced for a study of blood T cell repertoires in COVID-19. Across the study: Sites in the United States, Italy and Spain provided acute and convalescent COVID-19 samples. T cells, B-cell-depleted T cells, or PBMCs supplied cDNA or gDNA.

V shed 10 bases, J shed 4 bases, and the junction held 12 bases outside the gene matches. The CDR3 runs to 15 residues. From germline, CDR1 is SNHLY and CDR2 FYNNEI. In the authors' workflow: Amplification from reference gene primers served as the basis for estimated nucleated cell counts. Only in-frame clones appear in the TCRdb table, and some are missing; sequencing was by immunoSEQ multiplex PCR. That table furnishes V, J and clone size, whereas the DNA furnished D and trimming. Of a few hundred thousand clones listed, approximately 87% were seen once; the top ten hold under 5.5%. Sequences were obtained from peripheral blood. The gene calls are TRBV2 and TRBJ2-2, with TRBD1 identical over 7 bases. The TCR was taken from a man between 60 and 70 years old who had recovered from COVID-19. The DNA for the CDR3 is TGTGCCAACGGGATTTGGAACAGGGGCACCGGGGAGCTGTTTTTT. This translates into CANGIWNRGTGELFF.